A single sample gave rise to the 24 T cell receptor beta chains below, sequenced in a study of human T cells and chemical hapten exposure. The time point here: pre-sensitization, week 0. Noted treatment: therapeutic diphenylcyclopropenone sensitization with weekly scalp DPC. A single record per CDR3 protein comes from TCRdb applying MiXCR to the RACE reads. The repertoire holds more than 100,000 distinct CDR3 sequences, with approximately 13% as singletons. Specimen: whole blood, collected in connection with sensitization to the hapten diphenylcyclopropenone (DPC). The receptors shown here come from a woman under 30 with alopecia areata. Some clones in this sample may be carry-over from other donors' samples.

This clonotype was seen at least ten times. The chain carries TRBV4-3 and TRBJ2-1; 8 bases map to TRBD2. V lost 0 bases to trimming and J lost 7 bases; unmatched junction nucleotides: 11. This CDR3 is 17 amino acids long. The germline V gene has CDR1 LGHNA and CDR2 YSLEER. DNA of the CDR3: TGCGCCAGCAGCCAAGACGGCTCGCGGGGGGTGGGTAATGAGCAGTTCTTC. Its translation: CASSQDGSRGVGNEQFF.

This clonotype was picked up a small number of times. The chain recombines TRBV11-2 with TRBJ1-1; D remains ambiguous. V shed 1 base and J shed 1 base, with 7 bases lying between them. Germline CDR1 reads SGHAT; CDR2 reads FQNNGV. This CDR3 spans 14 amino acids. CDR3 DNA: TGTGCCAGCAGCTTAGCCCCCCGGAACACTGAAGCTTTCTTT. Translating gives CASSLAPRNTEAFF.

This clonotype is medium-sized by share. The CDR3: CASSQGTGPGGTQYF. The DNA of the CDR3 is TGTGCCAGCAGCCAAGGAACAGGGCCCGGTGGAACCCAGTACTTC. V is TRBV3-1 and J is TRBJ2-5, with D possibly matching TRBD1 (6 bases). V was trimmed by 1 base and J by 8 bases, leaving 17 bases between them. This CDR3 is built from 15 residues. Germline V lookup: CDR1 LGHDT, CDR2 YNNKEL (reference sequence).

About this clonotype itself: A junction boundary mismatches the germline segment, possibly from a read error. The chain has TRBV27 and TRBJ2-2; TRBD1 agrees at 8 bases. There are 17 residues in the CDR3. The germline V gene has CDR1 MNHEY and CDR2 SMNVEV (reference sequence). DNA of the CDR3: TGTACCAGCACCCCGGACAGGGCCTCTTTGAACACCGGGGAGCTGTTTTTT. Protein: CTSTPDRASLNTGELFF.

The gene calls are TRBV6-5 and TRBJ2-3; 11 bases agree with TRBD1. CDR3 length: 18 residues. With 4 bases clipped from V and 0 bases from J, the junction kept 9 bases outside the gene matches. Germline loops: CDR1 MNHEY, CDR2 SVGAGI. The CDR3 nucleotides read TGTGCCAGCAGTTTCCGGGACAGGGGGGGACCTAGCACAGATACGCAGTATTTT. Its translation: CASSFRDRGGPSTDTQYF.

The CDR3 region is CASSPGTRNTDTQYF. The CDR3 nucleotides are TGTGCCAGCAGCCCCGGGACTAGAAACACAGATACGCAGTATTTT. The rearrangement links TRBV12-3 or TRBV12-4 to TRBJ2-3, with TRBD2 matching over 8 bases. V lost 6 bases to trimming and J lost 2 bases; unmatched junction nucleotides: 7. CDR3 size: 15 residues.

V and J are TRBV28 and TRBJ2-5; D is unresolved. V dropped 4 bases and J dropped 3 bases, with 15 bases sitting between them. The CDR3 has 15 amino acids. Germline CDR1 reads MDHEN; CDR2 reads SYDVKM. CDR3: CASSSPGVYEETQYF. As DNA, the CDR3 is TGTGCCAGCAGTTCGCCTGGGGTCTACGAAGAGACCCAGTACTTC.

The rearrangement uses TRBV27 and TRBJ2-7, with TRBD2 matching 8 bases. J lost 6 bases, V lost 8 bases, and 9 bases had no gene match. The CDR3 runs to 13 residues. The germline V gene encodes CDR1 MNHEY and CDR2 SMNVEV (reference sequence). CDR3: CASALPGGSEQYF. CDR3 DNA sequence: TGTGCCAGCGCCCTCCCGGGGGGGTCCGAGCAGTACTTC.

The table lists this clonotype with a few counts. This chain uses TRBV6-2 or TRBV6-3 with TRBJ2-5; 7 nucleotides align to TRBD2. The germline V gene encodes CDR1 MNHEY and CDR2 SVGEGT. The CDR3 covers 17 residues. Trimming removed 4 bases from V and 0 bases from J; junction bases left unmatched: 11. In DNA, the CDR3 is TGTGCCAGCAGTTTACCTACCAGGGACTACTACCAAGAGACCCAGTACTTC. This gives the protein CASSLPTRDYYQETQYF.

The rearrangement uses TRBV12-3 or TRBV12-4 and TRBJ2-2; no firm D call. V lost 5 bases, J lost 4 bases, and 8 bases lay in between. This CDR3 spans 13 amino acids. The CDR3 is CASSLLITGELFF. The DNA of the CDR3 is TGTGCCAGCAGTCTCCTAATCACCGGGGAGCTGTTTTTT.

There are a few counts of this clonotype. The chain combines TRBV6-5 with TRBJ1-2; D call uncertain. This CDR3 spans 11 amino acids. Germline values: CDR1 MNHEY, CDR2 SVGAGI. V lost 5 bases and J 8 bases, leaving 9 bases between the germline ends. The CDR3 DNA follows: TGTGCCAGCAGTGTGGGATCCGGCTACACCTTC. Its protein is CASSVGSGYTF.

There are many counts of this clonotype. The CDR3 reads CASSYSGGGADTQYF. DNA of the CDR3: TGTGCCAGCAGCTATAGTGGCGGGGGGGCCGATACGCAGTATTTT. The chain is built from TRBV5-5 and TRBJ2-3; 9 nucleotides agree with TRBD2. The V segment lost 3 bases and the J segment 6 bases; nucleotides outside the gene matches: 8. CDR3 size: 15 residues. CDR1 and CDR2 (germline): SGHKS, YYEKEE (reference sequence).

The rearrangement links TRBV11-3 to TRBJ1-1; D possibly corresponds to TRBD1 (5 bases). V lost 0 bases, J lost 11 bases, and 10 bases lay in between. Germline assignment: CDR1 SGHNT and CDR2 YENEEA. The CDR3 is 12 residues long. CDR3 DNA sequence: TGTGCCAGCAGCTTAGATGGAGGGACGGCTTTCTTT. Translating it yields CASSLDGGTAFF.

This clonotype was recorded at least ten times. The chain has TRBV27 and TRBJ2-7; TRBD2 agrees at 9 bases. This CDR3 has 15 amino acids. V gave up 5 bases and J gave up 2 bases; unmatched junction bases: 7. Germline CDR1 MNHEY, CDR2 SMNVEV (reference sequence). In nucleotides, the CDR3 is TGTGCCAGCAGTCCGAGGACTAGCGCGACCTACGAGCAGTACTTC. Protein: CASSPRTSATYEQYF.

Note on this clonotype: This may be a read error: a much more frequent sequence differs by one nucleotide. The rearrangement links TRBV4-3 to TRBJ2-1, with D possibly being TRBD1 or TRBD2 (5 bases each). CDR3 length: 15 residues. Germline CDR1 and CDR2: LGHNA and YSLEER. The DNA for the CDR3 is TGCGCCTGCAGCCAAGTGGGGGAGAGTTACAATGAGCAGTTCTTC. Its translation: CACSQVGESYNEQFF.

This clonotype showed up just a few times. The CDR3 loop reads CSVVSGEEKLFF. The CDR3 nucleotides are TGCAGCGTTGTTTCTGGGGAAGAAAAACTGTTTTTT. The rearrangement uses TRBV29-1 and TRBJ1-4; D is ambiguous. CDR3 length: 12 residues. V was cut by 4 bases and J by 8 bases, with 11 bases left in between. CDR1 and CDR2 from the germline V gene are SQVTM and ANQGSEA.

This clonotype was seen a few times. The CDR3 here is CATSRDRQGQPQHF. In DNA, the CDR3 is TGTGCCACCAGCAGAGACCGCCAAGGCCAGCCCCAGCATTTT. The gene calls are TRBV15 and TRBJ1-5, with unresolved D. V lost 0 bases and J 7 bases, leaving 10 bases between the germline ends. The germline V gene has CDR1 LNHNV and CDR2 YYDKDF (reference sequence). This CDR3 has 14 residues. The whole variable domain, filled in from reference TRBV15 and TRBJ1-5, reads DAMVIQNPRYQVTQFGKPVTLSCSQTLNHNVMYWYQQKSSQAPKLLFHYYDKDFNNEADTPDNFQSRRPNTSFCFLDIRSPGLGDTAMYLCATSRDRQGQPQHFGDGTRLSIL.

The CDR3, as DNA: TGCGCCAGCAGCCAAGATCTCCCGGGACTAGCGGGGGGGGAAGAGCAGTACTTC. Protein product: CASSQDLPGLAGGEEQYF. The V and J genes are TRBV4-3 and TRBJ2-7, with 16 bases aligning to TRBD2. This CDR3 spans 18 amino acids. The junction had 9 bases not matched to a gene; V was cut back by 0 bases and J by 7 bases. CDR1 is LGHNA and CDR2 is YSLEER in the germline V gene.

The chain joins TRBV20-1 to TRBJ2-2, with TRBD2 matching over 8 bases. This CDR3 comprises 14 residues. The germline V gene encodes CDR1 DFQATT and CDR2 SNEGSKA (reference sequence). After removal of 6 bases from V and 6 bases from J, the junction contained 9 bases not matched to a gene. CDR3: CSASSGAAPGELFF. The DNA for the CDR3 is TGCAGTGCGAGTAGCGGGGCCGCCCCCGGGGAGCTGTTTTTT.

V is TRBV6-5 and J is TRBJ2-1; 15 positions match TRBD2. CDR3 length: 17 residues. Germline values: CDR1 MNHEY, CDR2 SVGAGI. V lost 2 bases, J lost 7 bases, and 6 bases stayed unmatched. The CDR3 spells CASSYGTSGGTLNEQFF. For the CDR3, the DNA is TGTGCCAGCAGTTACGGGACTAGCGGGGGGACCCTAAATGAGCAGTTCTTC.

This clonotype was detected only a few times. One junction end does not reproduce the germline sequence, and a read error may be involved. The chain is built from TRBV11-3 and TRBJ2-1; 8 bases map to TRBD2. CDR1 SGHNT and CDR2 YENEEA come from the germline V gene. The CDR3 runs to 15 residues. The CDR3 spells CACSFGGLRLAEQFF. The CDR3 DNA follows: TGTGCCTGCAGCTTCGGGGGCCTAAGACTAGCGGAGCAGTTCTTC.

The rearrangement links TRBV10-3 to TRBJ1-5; possibly TRBD1 for D (5 bases). V was trimmed by 3 bases and J by 5 bases, leaving 8 bases between them. This CDR3 contains 13 residues. The V gene's germline CDR1 is ENHRY and CDR2 SYGVKD. The CDR3 loop is CAISEQVYQPQHF. CDR3 coding DNA: TGTGCCATCAGTGAACAGGTATATCAGCCCCAGCATTTT.

In this sample, this clonotype turned up many times. The chain combines TRBV12-3 or TRBV12-4 with TRBJ1-2; no definite D call. This CDR3 is built from 15 residues. V shed 6 bases and J shed 3 bases, with 17 bases lying between them. The CDR3 nucleotides read TGTGCCAGCAGCCTAGCTTTGGGGTTGGACTATGGCTACACCTTC. Its protein is CASSLALGLDYGYTF.

The chain recombines TRBV9 with TRBJ2-7; 9 nucleotides align to TRBD2. Losses at the gene ends were 4 bases for V and 3 bases for J; bases not matched to a gene: 14. The CDR3 covers 17 residues. Germline CDR1 SGDLS, CDR2 YYNGEE. In DNA form, the CDR3 reads TGTGCCAGCAGCCCGACGGGGACTAGCCTACCCGTCTACGAGCAGTACTTC. It translates to CASSPTGTSLPVYEQYF.